This T cell receptor beta chain appears in the sequencing data of a study of shared clonotypes between healthy human individuals. Naive CD8 isolation took CD45RO-negative cells positively selected for CCR7 and excluded terminally differentiated effector memory CD45RA+ cells. For this clone: Other DNA variants within this sample encode the same CDR3.

Clones were sequenced by immunoSEQ multiplex PCR, and TCRdb holds only the in-frame ones, with some missing. The sample lists 2 million to 2.5 million clones; roughly 94% were seen once. The CDR3 totals 15 residues. The J segment lost 2 bases and the V segment lost 1 base, leaving 3 bases of the junction unmatched. Germline V gene sequence: CDR1 SGHNT, CDR2 YYREEE (reference sequence). Sequenced input: naive CD8+ T cells sorted from blood. This receptor was obtained from a man aged 18 to 29 in good health. This chain links TRBV5-4 with TRBJ2-7; 10 nucleotides line up with TRBD1. CDR3 DNA: TGTGCCAGCAGCTTGAGGACAGGGGGAACCTACGAGCAGTACTTC. Protein sequence: CASSLRTGGTYEQYF.